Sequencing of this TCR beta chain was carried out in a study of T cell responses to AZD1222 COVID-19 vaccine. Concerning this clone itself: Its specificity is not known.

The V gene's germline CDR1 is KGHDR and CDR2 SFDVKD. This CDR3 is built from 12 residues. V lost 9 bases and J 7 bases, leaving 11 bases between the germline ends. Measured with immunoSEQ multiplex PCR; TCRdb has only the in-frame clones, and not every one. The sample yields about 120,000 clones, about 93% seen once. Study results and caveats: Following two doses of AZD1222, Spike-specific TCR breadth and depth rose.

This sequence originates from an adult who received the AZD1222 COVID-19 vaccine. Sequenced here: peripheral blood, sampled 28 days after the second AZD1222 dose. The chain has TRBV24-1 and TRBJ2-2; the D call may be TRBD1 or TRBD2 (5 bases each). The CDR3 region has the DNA TGTGCCACCCGGGGCGCGGGCGGGGAGCTGTTTTTT. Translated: CATRGAGGELFF.